These 26 T cell receptor beta chains were sequenced from one sample in a study of blood T cells in healthy people across ages. Using a J-beta primer mix together with a sample-barcoded 5' primer, a second PCR was run for about 6 to 12 cycles. Each CDR3 protein is one row after TCRdb ran MiXCR on the 5' RACE reads. This table holds fewer than 700,000 distinct CDR3 sequences, around half found once. Material for sequencing was blood. The receptors here all came from a man aged 80 or over in good health.

The chain is built from TRBV20-1 and TRBJ2-3, with D uncertain. CDR3 length: 15 residues. V lost 3 bases to trimming and J lost 0 bases, with 13 bases between them. Germline V gene data show CDR1 as DFQATT and CDR2 as SNEGSKA (reference sequence). The CDR3 coding sequence is TGCAGTGCTAGTGTCCCTCTGTCTAGCACAGATACGCAGTATTTT. Its translation: CSASVPLSSTDTQYF.

The chain has TRBV25-1 and TRBJ2-6, with no clear D. The CDR3 sequence is 17 residues long. Trimming stripped 4 bases from V and 0 bases from J, with 13 bases between. Germline CDR1 MGHDK, CDR2 SYGVNS. Here the CDR3 DNA reads TGTGCCAGCAGTGCCCCGTTCAGAGGCTCTGGGGCCAACGTCCTGACTTTC. Its translation: CASSAPFRGSGANVLTF. The variable domain in full, completed from reference TRBV25-1 and TRBJ2-6, reads EADIYQTPRYLVIGTGKKITLECSQTMGHDKMYWYQQDPGMELHLIHYSYGVNSTEKGDLSSESTVSRIRTEHFPLTLESARPSHTSQYLCASSAPFRGSGANVLTFGAGSRLTVL.

In the case of this clonotype: It may be a read error: a sequence one base away is much more abundant. The chain combines TRBV6-6 with TRBJ1-2, with D possibly TRBD1 on 6 matching bases. Germline V gene data show CDR1 as MNHNY and CDR2 as SVGAGI (reference sequence). The CDR3 is made up of 16 amino acids. Trimming removed 4 bases from V and 6 bases from J, with 21 bases in between. CDR3 loop: CASSWGGQRGTDGYTF. The DNA for the CDR3 is TGTGCCAGCAGTTGGGGAGGACAAAGGGGGACCGATGGCTACACCTTC.

The rearrangement joins TRBV7-9 to TRBJ2-3; no clear D. Germline values: CDR1 SEHNR, CDR2 FQNEAQ (reference sequence). V dropped 2 bases and J dropped 1 base, with 13 bases sitting between them. The CDR3 covers 16 residues. CDR3: CASSLIYSGGTDTQYF. The CDR3 nucleotides read TGTGCCAGCAGCTTAATATACAGTGGGGGCACAGATACGCAGTATTTT.

The chain has TRBV12-3 or TRBV12-4 and TRBJ2-2, with D possibly matching TRBD1 (6 bases). Trimming removed 6 bases at V and 4 bases at J, with 12 bases between. The CDR3 is 14 amino acids. CDR3 in DNA: TGTGCCAGCAGGGTCACAGGGTTCACCGGGGAGCTGTTTTTT. It specifies CASRVTGFTGELFF.

This chain links TRBV3-1 with TRBJ2-1; D uncertain. Germline V lookup: CDR1 LGHDT, CDR2 YNNKEL (reference sequence). The germline V and J ends were trimmed by 2 bases and 5 bases, with 10 bases remaining between them. The CDR3 is 14 amino acids. CDR3 protein: CASSQSSSHNEQFF. In nucleotides, the CDR3 is TGTGCCAGCAGCCAATCCTCCAGTCACAATGAGCAGTTCTTC.

The table lists this clonotype with a few counts. The gene calls are TRBV6-6 and TRBJ2-7, with a tentative D call TRBD2 (6 bases). This CDR3 is 15 amino acids long. Per the germline V gene, CDR1 is MNHNY and CDR2 is SVGAGI (reference sequence). V was pared by 2 bases and J by 7 bases, with 18 bases between. DNA for the CDR3: TGTGCCAGCAGTTACACTCCCGGGGGAACCGGGGAGCAGTACTTC. This encodes CASSYTPGGTGEQYF.

This clonotype showed up many times. The chain combines TRBV6-1 with TRBJ2-1; 16 bases line up with TRBD2. This CDR3 comprises 17 residues. Germline CDR1 and CDR2: MNHNS and SASEGT. Trimming took 4 bases from V and 6 from J; bases not matched to a gene: 6. DNA for the CDR3: TGTGCCAGCAGTGTCACGGGACTAGCGGGGGGGCTCAATGAGCAGTTCTTC. Translation: CASSVTGLAGGLNEQFF.

This clonotype was detected only once. The chain has TRBV5-5 and TRBJ1-3, with 7 bases fitting TRBD1. Trimming removed 3 bases from V and 0 bases from J; junction bases left unmatched: 3. The CDR3 totals 15 residues. Per the germline V gene, CDR1 is SGHKS and CDR2 is YYEKEE (reference sequence). In nucleotides, the CDR3 is TGTGCCAGCAGCTCACAGGGGCTCTCTGGAAACACCATATATTTT. This codes for CASSSQGLSGNTIYF.

The V gene is TRBV20-1, the J gene TRBJ2-3; 14 nucleotides agree with TRBD2. This CDR3 is 15 amino acids long. CDR1 and CDR2 (germline): DFQATT, SNEGSKA (reference sequence). Trimming at V came to 6 bases and at J to 7 bases, leaving 9 bases not matched to a gene. In nucleotides, the CDR3 is TGCAGTGCCCCCGCAGGGACTAGCGGGAGTCATACGCAGTATTTT. The encoded protein is CSAPAGTSGSHTQYF.

The chain couples TRBV20-1 to TRBJ2-5; 14 bases are shared with TRBD2. Germline trimming cut 0 bases from V and 4 bases from J; bases unmatched to any gene: 13. The CDR3 has 19 residues. Per germline, CDR1 DFQATT and CDR2 SNEGSKA (reference sequence). CDR3 amino acids: CSARDFAGLAGVGGETQYF. The CDR3 region has the DNA TGCAGTGCTAGAGATTTTGCGGGACTAGCGGGAGTTGGCGGAGAGACCCAGTACTTC.

A few counts support this clonotype. The V call is TRBV5-1, the J call TRBJ2-6, with TRBD1 matching 7 bases. V shed 5 bases and J 0 bases; nucleotides not matched to a gene: 8. CDR3 length equals 17 residues. Germline CDR1 and CDR2: SGHRS and YFSETQ. The CDR3 region has the DNA TGCGCCAGCAGTTCCGGGACAGTTGTCTCTGGGGCCAACGTCCTGACTTTC. Translating it yields CASSSGTVVSGANVLTF.

This clonotype was seen once. The gene calls are TRBV29-1 and TRBJ1-4; maybe TRBD1 (5 bases). The V gene's germline CDR1 is SQVTM and CDR2 ANQGSEA. This CDR3 is 14 amino acids long. The V end was cut by 4 bases, the J end by 15 bases, with 24 bases between. CDR3 nucleotides: TGCAGCGTTGGGGGACGGACCGGGGAGGGGACGTTGTTTTTT. Residues: CSVGGRTGEGTLFF. Drawing the rest from reference TRBV29-1 and TRBJ1-4, the complete variable domain is SAVISQKPSRDICQRGTSLTIQCQVDSQVTMMFWYRQQPGQSLTLIATANQGSEATYESGFVIDKFPISRPNLTFSTLTVSNMSPEDSSIYLCSVGGRTGEGTLFFGSGTQLSVL.

On this clonotype: Its ends do not fully match the called genes, so a read error is possible. The V gene is TRBV7-2, the J gene TRBJ2-5; possible D gene TRBD2, 5 bases. The CDR3 extends over 16 amino acids. Per the germline V gene, CDR1 is SGHTA and CDR2 is FQGNSA. The CDR3 sequence: CVSSLALTLGRETQYF. Written as DNA, the CDR3 is TGTGTCAGCAGCTTAGCCCTTACACTAGGACGTGAGACCCAGTACTTC.

This clonotype was recorded many times. The J gene is TRBJ1-2, the V gene TRBV7-9; 9 nucleotides match TRBD1. Germline V gene data show CDR1 as SEHNR and CDR2 as FQNEAQ (reference sequence). With 3 bases clipped from V and 2 bases from J, the junction kept 4 bases outside the gene matches. The CDR3 sequence is 15 residues long. The CDR3 sequence: CASSFGQGQNYGYTF. CDR3 coding DNA: TGTGCCAGCAGCTTCGGACAGGGGCAGAACTATGGCTACACCTTC.

The V and J genes are TRBV4-3 and TRBJ2-2; 10 bases fit TRBD2. Germline V gene sequence: CDR1 LGHNA, CDR2 YSLEER. CDR3 length: 16 residues. Trimming at V came to 5 bases and at J to 4 bases, leaving 7 bases not matched to a gene. DNA for the CDR3: TGCGCCAGCAGCTTGGTAGCGGGAGGCAGCACCGGGGAGCTGTTTTTT. Amino acids: CASSLVAGGSTGELFF.

The chain couples TRBV4-1 to TRBJ2-1; 8 bases agree with TRBD2. V dropped 0 bases and J dropped 6; count of bases not matched to a gene: 10. The germline V gene has CDR1 MGHRA and CDR2 YSYEKL. CDR3 length: 17 residues. CDR3 amino acids: CASSQERGLVEGNEQFF. The CDR3 DNA sequence: TGCGCCAGCAGCCAAGAAAGGGGACTAGTAGAGGGCAATGAGCAGTTCTTC.

The J gene is TRBJ2-1, the V gene TRBV5-6; tentative D call: TRBD1 (6 bases). The germline V gene encodes CDR1 SGHDT and CDR2 YYEEEE. Trimming cost V 1 base and J 4 bases, with 12 bases left between them. The CDR3 covers 15 residues. In DNA, the CDR3 is TGTGCCAGCAGCTTGACAGGGCCTTCATACAATGAGCAGTTCTTC. Protein sequence: CASSLTGPSYNEQFF.

The rearrangement uses TRBV30 and TRBJ2-6; the D is unclear. Trimming shortened V by 1 base and J by 1 base, and 2 bases separated the two germline ends. This CDR3 is 13 amino acids long. Germline lookup yields CDR1 GTSNPN and CDR2 SVGIG (reference sequence). In nucleotides, the CDR3 is TGTGCCTGGAGTGGATCTGGGGCCAACGTCCTGACTTTC. It is translated as CAWSGSGANVLTF.

The CDR3 loop is CASSQGQSSYEQYF. The CDR3 DNA follows: TGCGCCAGCAGCCAAGGTCAGTCATCCTACGAGCAGTACTTC. This chain connects TRBV4-3 to TRBJ2-7, with unresolved D. CDR1 is LGHNA and CDR2 is YSLEER in the germline V gene. V was shortened by 1 base and J by 1 base, with 8 bases between the two germline ends. The CDR3 runs to 14 residues.

This clonotype was detected a few times. The J gene is TRBJ2-3, the V gene TRBV5-1, with TRBD2 matching 7 bases. Germline assignment: CDR1 SGHRS and CDR2 YFSETQ. V dropped 4 bases and J dropped 2; count of bases not matched to a gene: 7. The CDR3 is 15 residues long. Here the CDR3 reads CASSATSAYTDTQYF. The CDR3 DNA follows: TGCGCCAGCAGCGCCACTAGCGCCTACACAGATACGCAGTATTTT.

The genes are TRBV7-2 and TRBJ2-5; possible D gene TRBD2, 5 bases. Near its end, the DNA agrees better with TRBJ2-7, so the J call may be wrong. In germline, CDR1 is SGHTA, CDR2 FQGNSA. The CDR3 runs 14 residues. The CDR3 DNA sequence: TGTGCCAGCAGCTTAGTGTCGGGAATGGACGAGCAGTACTTC. Its translation: CASSLVSGMDEQYF.

V is TRBV10-3 and J is TRBJ2-5; tentatively, D is TRBD1 (5 bases). Germline V gives CDR1 ENHRY, CDR2 SYGVKD. The CDR3 consists of 17 residues. The V and J ends lost 2 bases and 1 base respectively, with 17 bases between them. The CDR3 protein is CAISEPGALGAQETQYF. The DNA for the CDR3 is TGTGCCATCAGTGAGCCTGGGGCCCTAGGGGCCCAAGAGACCCAGTACTTC.

This clonotype occurred a few times. The chain has TRBV6-5 and TRBJ2-7, with 9 bases matching TRBD1. Germline V lookup: CDR1 MNHEY, CDR2 SVGAGI. Trimming took 2 bases from V and 1 from J; bases not matched to a gene: 3. The CDR3 has 15 residues. The CDR3 bases are TGTGCCAGCAGTTACGACGGGACAGGGTCCTACGAGCAGTACTTC. Its protein product is CASSYDGTGSYEQYF.

This chain connects TRBV7-2 to TRBJ2-7, with D maybe TRBD2 (5 bases). The CDR3 is made up of 12 amino acids. Trimming left V 4 bases short and J 4 bases short, with 8 bases between. Germline assignment: CDR1 SGHTA and CDR2 FQGNSA. The CDR3 is CASSWTDYEQYF. The CDR3 nucleotides are TGTGCCAGCAGCTGGACTGATTACGAGCAGTACTTC.

The chain recombines TRBV6-2 or TRBV6-3 with TRBJ2-3; D is possibly TRBD2 (5 bases). V lost 5 bases, J lost 2 bases, and 17 bases lay in between. The V gene's germline CDR1 is MNHEY and CDR2 SVGEGT. CDR3 size: 16 residues. The CDR3 loop reads CASSDATRLATDTQYF. The CDR3 DNA reads TGTGCCAGCAGTGACGCGACGAGGCTAGCCACAGATACGCAGTATTTT.